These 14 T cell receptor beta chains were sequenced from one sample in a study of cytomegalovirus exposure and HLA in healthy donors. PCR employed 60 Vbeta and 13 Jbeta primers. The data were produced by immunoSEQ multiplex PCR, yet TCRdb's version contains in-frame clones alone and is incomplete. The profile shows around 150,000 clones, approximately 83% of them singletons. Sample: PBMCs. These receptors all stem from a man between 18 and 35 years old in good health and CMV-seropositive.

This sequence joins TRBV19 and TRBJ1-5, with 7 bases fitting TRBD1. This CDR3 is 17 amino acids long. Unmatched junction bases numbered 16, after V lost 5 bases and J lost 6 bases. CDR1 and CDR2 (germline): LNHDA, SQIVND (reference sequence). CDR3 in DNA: TGTGCCAGTAGTTCGCTTTGGGACAGCGGTCGGGGTCAGCCCCAGCATTTT. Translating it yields CASSSLWDSGRGQPQHF.

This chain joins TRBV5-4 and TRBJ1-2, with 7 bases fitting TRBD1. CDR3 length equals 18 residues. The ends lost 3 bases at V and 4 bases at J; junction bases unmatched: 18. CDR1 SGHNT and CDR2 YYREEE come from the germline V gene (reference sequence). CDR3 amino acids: CASSSHTPRTGAGYGYTF. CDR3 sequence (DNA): TGTGCCAGCAGCTCCCATACACCGAGAACAGGGGCGGGCTATGGCTACACCTTC.

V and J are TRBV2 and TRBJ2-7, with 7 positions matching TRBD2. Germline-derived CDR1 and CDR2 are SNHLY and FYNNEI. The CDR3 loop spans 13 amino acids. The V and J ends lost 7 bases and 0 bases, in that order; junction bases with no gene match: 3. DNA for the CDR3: TGTGCCAGCAAAGGGACTACCTCCTACGAGCAGTACTTC. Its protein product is CASKGTTSYEQYF.

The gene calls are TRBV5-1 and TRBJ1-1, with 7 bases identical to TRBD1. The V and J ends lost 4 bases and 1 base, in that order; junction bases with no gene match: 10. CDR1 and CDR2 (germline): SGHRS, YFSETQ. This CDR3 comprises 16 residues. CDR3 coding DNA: TGCGCCAGCAGCCCTGGCCCGGCAGGGGGGAACACTGAAGCTTTCTTT. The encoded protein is CASSPGPAGGNTEAFF.

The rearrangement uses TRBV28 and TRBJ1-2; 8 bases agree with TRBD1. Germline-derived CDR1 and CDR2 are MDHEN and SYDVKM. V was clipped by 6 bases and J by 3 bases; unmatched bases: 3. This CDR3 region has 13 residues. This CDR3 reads CASRAGGDYGYTF. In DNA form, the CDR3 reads TGTGCCAGCAGGGCAGGGGGCGACTATGGCTACACCTTC.

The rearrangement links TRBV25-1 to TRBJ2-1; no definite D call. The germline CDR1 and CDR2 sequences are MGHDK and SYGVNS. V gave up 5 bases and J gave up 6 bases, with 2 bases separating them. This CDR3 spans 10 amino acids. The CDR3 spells CASSLNEQFF. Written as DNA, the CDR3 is TGTGCCAGCAGTCTCAATGAGCAGTTCTTC.

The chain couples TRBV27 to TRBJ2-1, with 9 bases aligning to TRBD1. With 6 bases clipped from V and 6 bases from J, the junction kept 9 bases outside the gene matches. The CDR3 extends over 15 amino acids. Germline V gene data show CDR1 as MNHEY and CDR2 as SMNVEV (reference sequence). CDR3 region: CASRVDRGALNEQFF. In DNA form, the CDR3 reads TGTGCCAGCAGAGTGGACAGGGGTGCCCTCAATGAGCAGTTCTTC.

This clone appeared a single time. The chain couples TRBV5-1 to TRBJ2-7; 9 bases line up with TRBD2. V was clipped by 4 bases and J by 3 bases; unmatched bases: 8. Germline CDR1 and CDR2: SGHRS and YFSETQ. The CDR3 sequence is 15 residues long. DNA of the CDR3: TGCGCCAGCAGCCACGCGGGGGGGCCCAACTACGAGCAGTACTTC. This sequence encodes CASSHAGGPNYEQYF. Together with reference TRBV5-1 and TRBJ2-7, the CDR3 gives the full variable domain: KAGVTQTPRYLIKTRGQQVTLSCSPISGHRSVSWYQQTPGQGLQFLFEYFSETQRNKGNFPGRFSGRQFSNSRSEMNVSTLELGDSALYLCASSHAGGPNYEQYFGPGTRLTVT.

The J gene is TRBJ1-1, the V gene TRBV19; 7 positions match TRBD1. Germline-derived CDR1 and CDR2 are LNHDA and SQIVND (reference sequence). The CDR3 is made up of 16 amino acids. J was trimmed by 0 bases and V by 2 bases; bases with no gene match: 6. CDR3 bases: TGTGCCAGTAGTATAAGTGCGACAGGGTTGAACACTGAAGCTTTCTTT. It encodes CASSISATGLNTEAFF. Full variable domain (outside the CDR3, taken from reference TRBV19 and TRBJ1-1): DGGITQSPKYLFRKEGQNVTLSCEQNLNHDAMYWYRQDPGQGLRLIYYSQIVNDFQKGDIAEGYSVSREKKESFPLTVTSAQKNPTAFYLCASSISATGLNTEAFFGQGTRLTVV.

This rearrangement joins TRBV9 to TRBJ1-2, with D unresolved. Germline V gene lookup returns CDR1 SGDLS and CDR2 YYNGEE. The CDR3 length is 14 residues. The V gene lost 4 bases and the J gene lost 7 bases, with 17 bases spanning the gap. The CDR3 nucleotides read TGTGCCAGCAGCCCCCAGACGGGGAAGAGTGGCTACACCTTC. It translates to CASSPQTGKSGYTF.

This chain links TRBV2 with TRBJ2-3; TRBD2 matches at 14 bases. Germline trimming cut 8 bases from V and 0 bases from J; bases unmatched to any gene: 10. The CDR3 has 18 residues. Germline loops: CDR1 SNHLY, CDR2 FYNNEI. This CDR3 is CASRLGLAGGGSTDTQYF. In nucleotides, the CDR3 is TGTGCCAGCCGCCTCGGACTAGCGGGGGGTGGGAGCACAGATACGCAGTATTTT.

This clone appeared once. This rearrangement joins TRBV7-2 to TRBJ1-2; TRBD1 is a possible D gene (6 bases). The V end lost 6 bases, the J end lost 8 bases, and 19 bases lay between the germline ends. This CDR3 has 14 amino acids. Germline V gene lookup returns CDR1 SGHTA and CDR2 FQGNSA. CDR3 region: CASSRKPGHPGYTF. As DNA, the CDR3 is TGTGCCAGCAGTAGAAAACCGGGACATCCCGGCTACACCTTC.

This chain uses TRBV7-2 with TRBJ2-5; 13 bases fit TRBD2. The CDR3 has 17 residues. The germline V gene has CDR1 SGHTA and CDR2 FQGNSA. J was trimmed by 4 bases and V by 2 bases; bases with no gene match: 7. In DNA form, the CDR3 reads TGTGCCAGCAGCTTAAGGGGAACTAGCGGGGGGGGAGAGACCCAGTACTTC. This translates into CASSLRGTSGGGETQYF.

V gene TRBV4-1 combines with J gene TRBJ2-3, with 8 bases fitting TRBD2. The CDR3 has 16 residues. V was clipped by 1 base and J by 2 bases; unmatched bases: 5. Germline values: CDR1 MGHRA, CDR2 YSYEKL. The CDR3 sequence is CASSQVGGVLTDTQYF. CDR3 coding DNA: TGCGCCAGCAGCCAAGTCGGGGGGGTACTCACAGATACGCAGTATTTT.